Shown below are 3 T cell receptor beta chains from a single sample sequenced in a study of T cells in Graves' hyperthyroidism and ophthalmopathy. Researchers took RNA transcripts and amplified the TCR beta CDR3 regions from them. The HTBI primer set was used in a first-round RT-PCR of the TCR CDR3. A single record per CDR3 protein comes from TCRdb applying MiXCR to the multiplex PCR reads. The sample consists of about 370,000 distinct CDR3 sequences, 13% to 15% of them appearing once. The sequenced sample was blood. These receptors all stem from a woman in her sixties or seventies with Graves' ophthalmopathy.

This clonotype was counted a few times. The rearrangement uses TRBV6-6 and TRBJ2-1, with 8 positions matching TRBD2. Losses at the gene ends were 0 bases for V and 8 bases for J; bases not matched to a gene: 12. The CDR3 length is 17 residues. Germline assignment: CDR1 MNHNY and CDR2 SVGAGI (reference sequence). Here the CDR3 reads CASSYSTPSGLGDEQFF. The CDR3 DNA reads TGTGCCAGCAGTTACTCGACCCCTAGCGGGCTAGGGGATGAGCAGTTCTTC.

This clonotype was counted at least ten times. The chain has TRBV30 and TRBJ2-2, with D unclear. The CDR3 is made up of 13 amino acids. Trimming left V 1 base short and J 7 bases short, with 10 bases between. CDR1 is GTSNPN and CDR2 is SVGIG in the germline V gene (reference sequence). CDR3 sequence: CAWSGLGGGELFF. The CDR3 DNA reads TGTGCCTGGAGTGGACTGGGCGGCGGGGAGCTGTTTTTT.

The CDR3 loop reads CASSLYTGPNYGYTF. CDR3 coding DNA: TGTGCCAGCAGTTTATACACAGGGCCCAACTATGGCTACACCTTC. V and J are TRBV7-9 and TRBJ1-2; possible D gene TRBD1, 6 bases. V was trimmed by 6 bases and J by 2 bases, leaving 16 bases between them. The germline gives CDR1 SEHNR, CDR2 FQNEAQ (reference sequence). CDR3 length: 15 residues.